This is a list of T cell receptor beta chains from one sample in a study of early T cells in non-severe SARS-CoV-2 infection. TCRdb re-analysed the 5' RACE reads in MiXCR, keeping a single row per CDR3 protein. This table holds 68,000 or so distinct CDR3 sequences, 9% to 15% found once. The source material was whole blood. The receptors stem from an adult who was a healthcare worker with PCR-confirmed SARS-CoV-2 infection or an uninfected control (not recorded which). CDR3s include the opening cysteine and the closing phenylalanine or tryptophan. The D gene is left open where the match is weak. The size field is filled for only some rows; it gives once, few, many or a size class.

abundance	j_gene	v_gene	d_gene	CDR3nt	CDR3aa
many	TRBJ2-7	TRBV5-4	-	TGTGCCAGCAGCTTCGTGCAGCAGGGTGCCCACGAGCAGTACTTC	CASSFVQQGAHEQYF
-	TRBJ1-5	TRBV20-1	-	TGCAGTGCGGCGGGCAATCAGCCCCAGCATTTT	CSAAGNQPQHF
few	TRBJ2-1	TRBV21-1	-	TGTGCCAGCAGCTCCCCTGGATGCGGGGTCCCCGCCCCAAGCTCCTACAATGAGCAGTTCTTC	CASSSPGCGVPAPSSYNEQFF
-	TRBJ2-2	TRBV6-2/TRBV6-3	TRBD2	TGTGCCAGCAGTTACTCGATTAGCGGGGCGAACACCGGGGAGCTGTTTTTT	CASSYSISGANTGELFF
few	TRBJ2-7	TRBV7-2	TRBD1	TGTGCCAGCAACATGGGACAGAGCTCCTACGAGCAGTACTTC	CASNMGQSSYEQYF
few	TRBJ1-1	TRBV20-1	-	TGCAGTGCTAGGGGCGGGCGCGGGGACACTGAAGCTTTCTTT	CSARGGRGDTEAFF
many	TRBJ1-1	TRBV7-9	-	TGTGCCAGCAGCCCAGGGACAATGGAAGCTTTCTTT	CASSPGTMEAFF
many	TRBJ1-1	TRBV27	-	TGTGCCAGCAGCCAGGTGGGGGGGCGAATGGGGGACACTGAAGCTTTCTTT	CASSQVGGRMGDTEAFF
-	TRBJ2-3	TRBV5-1	-	TGCGCCAGCAGCAGGGAGGTCCTTACAGATACGCAGTATTTT	CASSREVLTDTQYF
many	TRBJ1-2	TRBV19	-	TGTGCCAGTAGTAGGACGAGGGCCGGATTCACGGATGGCTACACCTTC	CASSRTRAGFTDGYTF
-	TRBJ2-3	TRBV6-2/TRBV6-3	-	TGTGCCAGCAGTTGGACTGGGTACACAGATACGCAGTATTTT	CASSWTGYTDTQYF